This is a list of T cell receptor beta chains from one sample in a study of T cells in Graves' hyperthyroidism and ophthalmopathy. A single record per CDR3 protein comes from TCRdb applying MiXCR to the multiplex PCR reads. There are around 480,000 distinct CDR3 sequences in the sample; around 14% occur only once, and around 17% lies in the top ten. The sample was blood. These TCRs come from a woman aged 18-29 years with Graves' hyperthyroidism. Both conserved end residues are part of each CDR3. D genes are given only for firm matches. The size of a clone is reported for some rows only, either as once, few or many, or as a class for expanded clones.

j_call | clone_size | v_call | d_call | cdr3_aa | cdr3_nt
TRBJ2-5 | many | TRBV7-2 | - | CASLRGNSQETQYF | TGTGCCAGCCTGAGGGGCAACAGCCAAGAGACCCAGTACTTC
TRBJ2-7 | many | TRBV24-1 | - | CATSDFSGSGNEQYF | TGTGCCACCAGTGATTTTTCCGGGAGTGGAAACGAGCAGTACTTC
TRBJ1-2 | - | TRBV5-1 | - | CASSLATRNYGYTF | TGCGCCAGCAGCTTGGCCACCAGAAACTATGGCTACACCTTC
TRBJ2-5 | many | TRBV12-3/TRBV12-4 | - | CASSSGGQETQYF | TGTGCCAGCAGCTCCGGGGGCCAAGAGACCCAGTACTTC
TRBJ1-1 | many | TRBV12-3/TRBV12-4 | - | CASSFGGVGTEAFF | TGTGCCAGCAGTTTCGGGGGCGTGGGGACTGAAGCTTTCTTT
TRBJ2-5 | many | TRBV11-2 | - | CASSLVGLGVGETQYF | TGTGCCAGCAGCTTAGTCGGGCTGGGAGTCGGGGAGACCCAGTACTTC
TRBJ2-7 | many | TRBV7-8 | TRBD1 | CASSPRDRESYEQYF | TGTGCCAGCAGCCCCCGGGACAGGGAATCCTACGAGCAGTACTTC
TRBJ1-4 | many | TRBV12-3/TRBV12-4 | - | CASSLQVVEKLFF | TGTGCCAGCAGTTTGCAGGTTGTTGAAAAACTGTTTTTT
TRBJ2-1 | few | TRBV2 | TRBD2 | CASRGTSGYNEQFF | TGTGCCAGCAGGGGGACTAGCGGATACAATGAGCAGTTCTTC
TRBJ2-2 | many | TRBV5-1 | - | CASSLGSHTNTGELFF | TGCGCCAGCAGCTTGGGCAGCCATACGAACACCGGGGAGCTGTTTTTT
TRBJ1-1 | many | TRBV30 | TRBD1 | CAWSGDRNTEAFF | TGTGCCTGGAGTGGGGACAGAAACACTGAAGCTTTCTTT
TRBJ2-1 | many | TRBV5-1 | - | CASSLVRNNEQFF | TGCGCCAGCAGCTTGGTTAGGAACAATGAGCAGTTCTTC
TRBJ2-3 | many | TRBV6-2/TRBV6-3 | TRBD1 | CASSYARTGVQDTQYF | TGTGCCAGCAGTTACGCCAGAACAGGGGTTCAAGATACGCAGTATTTT
TRBJ1-4 | few | TRBV18 | - | CASSGSDGREKLFF | TGTGCCAGCTCCGGCTCTGACGGCAGGGAAAAACTGTTTTTT
TRBJ2-7 | - | TRBV11-2 | TRBD2 | CASSVGTSGNYEQYF | TGTGCCAGCAGCGTCGGGACTAGCGGTAACTACGAGCAGTACTTC
TRBJ2-1 | few | TRBV7-8 | - | CASSLPPSGFWFF | TGTGCCAGCAGCTTACCACCGAGCGGTTTTTGGTTCTTC